Sequencing of this T cell receptor beta chain was carried out in a study of blood T cell repertoires in COVID-19. With V trimmed by 2 bases and J by 6 bases, 3 bases remained unmatched. Germline lookup yields CDR1 LGHNA and CDR2 YSLEER. The CDR3 sequence is 13 residues long. Those enrolled in Seattle joined during active infection and were followed longitudinally afterward. This clone was detected once. Assay used: immunoSEQ multiplex PCR; TCRdb lists only in-frame clones, some missing. The table includes some 130,000 clones, 75% to 90% detected once. The sequence was collected from a man in his sixties with COVID-19, enrolled during active disease. The chain joins TRBV4-3 to TRBJ1-2, with 7 positions matching TRBD1. The sequenced sample consisted of peripheral blood. CDR3 nucleotide sequence: TGCGCCAGCAGCCAATACAGGGGCGATGGCTACACCTTC. It encodes CASSQYRGDGYTF.